This note documents a single T cell receptor (beta chain) sequence. These data are taken from a study of technical replicates of blood from several donors. Method: immunoSEQ multiplex PCR; TCRdb's copy keeps in-frame clones and lacks some. Counted here are tens of thousands of clones, 95% occurring once; the ten biggest clones make up 0.25% to 0.3%. The sample taken for sequencing was T cells isolated from PBMCs. This clonotype originated in a human donor in good health.

CDR3 DNA sequence: TGTGCCAGCAGTTACGGGACAAGGGTTTCGGAGACCCAGTACTTC. Residues: CASSYGTRVSETQYF. This chain joins TRBV6-5 and TRBJ2-5, with D perhaps matching TRBD1 (6 bases). V gave up 2 bases and J gave up 5 bases, with 15 bases separating them. The CDR3 spans 15 residues. Germline lookup yields CDR1 MNHEY and CDR2 SVGAGI.